The 3 T cell receptor beta chains listed next were all sequenced from one sample in a study of blood T cell repertoires in COVID-19. Assay: immunoSEQ multiplex PCR; the TCRdb copy retains only in-frame clones and omits some. The sample holds some 400,000 clones; roughly nine tenths are singletons and the top ten take less than 2%. Material: PBMCs or T cells enriched from blood (not recorded which). These TCRs come from a woman between 25 and 40 years old who had recovered from COVID-19.

This clone was recorded only once. The genes are TRBV28 and TRBJ2-5; D is possibly TRBD1 (6 bases). Trimming took off 4 bases at V and 3 bases at J, with 30 bases between the two ends. Germline values: CDR1 MDHEN, CDR2 SYDVKM. This CDR3 region has 20 residues. The chain's CDR3 is CASSYPSRAGRVSGEETQYF. CDR3 in DNA: TGTGCCAGCAGTTACCCGAGCAGGGCAGGGCGGGTTTCAGGGGAAGAGACCCAGTACTTC.

This clone was counted only a few times. The chain couples TRBV20-1 to TRBJ2-1, with TRBD2 matching over 11 bases. V lost 4 bases, J lost 10 bases, and 12 bases stayed unmatched. The CDR3 is 15 amino acids. Germline lookup yields CDR1 DFQATT and CDR2 SNEGSKA (reference sequence). The CDR3 sequence is CSAIELAGAFREQFF. In nucleotides, the CDR3 is TGCAGTGCTATTGAACTAGCGGGAGCATTTCGGGAGCAGTTCTTC.

V gene TRBV7-6 combines with J gene TRBJ1-5; D unclear. CDR3 length: 18 residues. V lost 5 bases and J lost 3, with 23 bases in between. Per the germline V gene, CDR1 is SGHVS and CDR2 is FNYEAQ. The CDR3 loop reads CASSIALGRSRYNQPQHF. For the CDR3, the DNA is TGTGCCAGCAGCATCGCCTTGGGCCGCAGCAGGTACAATCAGCCCCAGCATTTT.